Listed here are 20 T cell receptor beta chains from one sample, sequenced in a study of CD8 T cells in Susac syndrome. Reverse transcription of roughly 0.5 to 1 ug RNA used random hexamers. TCRdb re-derived calls from the immunoSEQ multiplex PCR reads in MiXCR, one entry per CDR3 protein. The sample has some 110,000 distinct CDR3 sequences; around 94% are singletons. Sequenced sample: CD8+ T cells from PBMCs. Source of these receptors: a human donor with Susac syndrome.

The gene calls are TRBV5-1 and TRBJ1-1; 8 nucleotides line up with TRBD1. V dropped 4 bases and J dropped 1; count of bases not matched to a gene: 3. CDR1 and CDR2 from the germline V gene are SGHRS and YFSETQ. The length of the CDR3 is 14 residues. The chain's CDR3 is CASSITGGNTEAFF. In nucleotides, the CDR3 is TGCGCCAGCAGCATCACAGGGGGGAACACTGAAGCTTTCTTT.

V and J are TRBV24-1 and TRBJ1-1; no reliable D call. Germline CDR1 is KGHDR and CDR2 is SFDVKD. Trimming took off 12 bases at V and 1 base at J, with 11 bases between the two ends. This CDR3 is 12 amino acids long. DNA for the CDR3: TGTGCCCCTCAACGGGGGAACACTGAAGCTTTCTTT. Its protein is CAPQRGNTEAFF.

As to this clonotype: A read error may account for a junction end that differs from germline. The CDR3 nucleotides read TGTGCTAGCAGCCAAGAGGAGTGGGGACGGTTGGGCAATCAGCCCCAGCATTTT. It codes for CASSQEEWGRLGNQPQHF. The chain employs TRBV7-7 and TRBJ1-5; a possible D gene is TRBD1 (5 bases). CDR1 and CDR2 (germline): SSHAT, FNYEAQ (reference sequence). The CDR3 consists of 18 residues.

The genes are TRBV6-5 and TRBJ1-5; 9 nucleotides agree with TRBD1. Germline V CDR1 and CDR2: MNHEY, SVGAGI. The CDR3 is 17 residues long. V trimming: 4 bases; J trimming: 3 bases; junction bases outside the gene matches: 10. CDR3 in amino acids: CASSSRGDRALNQPQHF. CDR3 DNA sequence: TGTGCCAGCAGTTCCCGAGGGGACAGGGCCCTCAATCAGCCCCAGCATTTT.

The chain employs TRBV9 and TRBJ2-3, with D perhaps matching TRBD1 (6 bases). V was pared by 3 bases and J by 2 bases, with 13 bases between. This CDR3 comprises 15 residues. Germline V gene lookup returns CDR1 SGDLS and CDR2 YYNGEE. CDR3 nucleotide sequence: TGTGCCAGCAGCGCCTATTCAGGGGACACAGATACGCAGTATTTT. This codes for CASSAYSGDTDTQYF.

The J gene is TRBJ1-2, the V gene TRBV27; D possibly corresponds to TRBD1 (5 bases). Germline V gene lookup returns CDR1 MNHEY and CDR2 SMNVEV (reference sequence). CDR3 size: 16 residues. V dropped 0 bases and J dropped 0 bases, with 11 bases sitting between them. CDR3 protein: CASSLSVLTANYGYTF. The CDR3 DNA follows: TGTGCCAGCAGTTTATCGGTCTTGACAGCTAACTATGGCTACACCTTC.

This clonotype was counted a single time. DNA for the CDR3: TGTGCCACCAGCAGAGTGGCTAGCGGGGGACGGGAGACCCAGTACTTC. Translated: CATSRVASGGRETQYF. The rearrangement joins TRBV15 to TRBJ2-5; 10 positions agree with TRBD2. The J segment lost 5 bases and the V segment lost 1 base, leaving 7 bases of the junction unmatched. Looked up from germline, CDR1 is LNHNV and CDR2 is YYDKDF (reference sequence). This CDR3 region has 16 residues.

The rearrangement uses TRBV11-1 and TRBJ2-4; TRBD2 aligns across 9 bases. V was clipped by 1 base and J by 1 base; unmatched bases: 14. Germline CDR1 reads SGHAT; CDR2 reads FQDESV (reference sequence). The CDR3 is made up of 20 amino acids. CDR3 in DNA: TGTGCCAGCAGCTTAGGTGCTAGCGGGGACATACTAGGTGCCAAAAACATTCAGTACTTC. This encodes CASSLGASGDILGAKNIQYF.

The J gene is TRBJ1-2, the V gene TRBV20-1, with unresolved D. V gave up 8 bases and J gave up 5 bases, with 6 bases separating them. Per the germline V gene, CDR1 is DFQATT and CDR2 is SNEGSKA (reference sequence). This CDR3 spans 9 amino acids. The CDR3 sequence: CSPRYGYTF. The CDR3 DNA is TGCAGTCCGAGATATGGCTACACCTTC.

The V call is TRBV27, the J call TRBJ2-4; D assignment may be TRBD1 or TRBD2 (5 bases each). The CDR3 consists of 14 residues. With 5 bases removed from V and 3 bases from J, the gap between germline ends came to 11 bases. Germline V gives CDR1 MNHEY, CDR2 SMNVEV (reference sequence). The CDR3 sequence: CASSNRDGKNIQYF. In DNA form, the CDR3 reads TGTGCCAGCAGTAACCGGGACGGCAAAAACATTCAGTACTTC.

The chain combines TRBV20-1 with TRBJ2-2; D may be TRBD1 (6 bases). Trimming took 5 bases from V and 3 from J, leaving 10 bases between them. The CDR3 consists of 13 residues. The V gene's germline CDR1 is DFQATT and CDR2 SNEGSKA (reference sequence). The CDR3 spells CSALDSYTGELFF. The CDR3 nucleotides read TGCAGTGCTCTGGACAGCTACACCGGGGAGCTGTTTTTT.

V usage is TRBV20-1 and J usage is TRBJ1-2; the D is unclear. CDR1 is DFQATT, CDR2 SNEGSKA, per germline (reference sequence). V gave up 7 bases and J gave up 8 bases, with 11 bases separating them. This CDR3 is 10 amino acids long. The CDR3 here is CSVVDRGYTF. The CDR3, as DNA: TGCAGTGTAGTGGATCGCGGCTACACCTTC.

The V and J genes are TRBV2 and TRBJ2-7, with D tentatively TRBD1 or TRBD2 (6 bases each). The germline V gene has CDR1 SNHLY and CDR2 FYNNEI. CDR3 length: 13 amino acids. Trimming shortened V by 6 bases and J by 3 bases, and 12 bases separated the two germline ends. The CDR3 is CASSPGGLYEQYF. Here the CDR3 DNA reads TGTGCCAGCAGCCCCGGGGGCCTCTACGAGCAGTACTTC.

The chain is built from TRBV19 and TRBJ1-2; D not resolved. Between the trimmed V and J ends, which lost 5 bases and 1 base, there was a span of 5 bases. The CDR3 consists of 12 residues. Germline CDR1 is LNHDA and CDR2 is SQIVND (reference sequence). The CDR3 loop is CASSPNNYGYTF. CDR3 coding DNA: TGTGCCAGTAGTCCAAATAACTATGGCTACACCTTC.

The chain has TRBV7-8 and TRBJ2-3; TRBD1 or TRBD2 may be the D gene (6 bases each). V dropped 5 bases and J dropped 0 bases, with 15 bases sitting between them. CDR1 and CDR2 (germline): SGHVS, FQNEAQ. The CDR3 is 16 residues long. The CDR3 nucleotides are TGTGCCAGCAGCAAACCCGGGGGCTCTAGCACAGATACGCAGTATTTT. Residues: CASSKPGGSSTDTQYF.

J is TRBJ2-3 and V is TRBV11-2; 11 nucleotides align to TRBD2. Germline V gene data show CDR1 as SGHAT and CDR2 as FQNNGV. The length of the CDR3 is 15 residues. The trim removed 1 base at V and 6 bases at J, leaving 3 bases unmatched. The CDR3 region has the DNA TGTGCCAGCAGCTTAGTAGCGGGGGGGCAGGATACGCAGTATTTT. Translating gives CASSLVAGGQDTQYF.

This chain joins TRBV7-9 and TRBJ1-2, with D unresolved. This CDR3 contains 13 residues. Germline CDR1 SEHNR, CDR2 FQNEAQ (reference sequence). Deletions cut 1 base from V and 2 bases from J, with 5 bases between. CDR3 coding DNA: TGTGCCAGCAGCTTAGACCCGAACTATGGCTACACCTTC. Residues: CASSLDPNYGYTF.

The rearrangement uses TRBV5-6 and TRBJ1-2; D is unclear. The CDR3 extends over 13 amino acids. The ends were cut back, 4 bases at V and 5 bases at J, with 12 bases in the middle. CDR1 and CDR2 from the germline V gene are SGHDT and YYEEEE. CDR3 nucleotide sequence: TGTGCCAGCAGCCCACACGGAGATTATGGCTACACCTTC. This translates into CASSPHGDYGYTF.

The chain combines TRBV24-1 with TRBJ2-5, with 8 positions matching TRBD1. Germline loops: CDR1 KGHDR, CDR2 SFDVKD. The CDR3 totals 14 residues. The V and J ends lost 2 bases and 6 bases, in that order; junction bases with no gene match: 4. The CDR3 nucleotides are TGTGCCACCAGTGATTCAGGGGGCGAGCAGACCCAGTACTTC. It yields the protein CATSDSGGEQTQYF.

This chain links TRBV5-6 with TRBJ2-2, with 11 bases lining up with TRBD1. From germline, CDR1 is SGHDT and CDR2 YYEEEE. CDR3 length: 17 amino acids. With 0 bases clipped from V and 7 bases from J, the junction kept 8 bases outside the gene matches. CDR3 DNA sequence: TGTGCCAGCAGCTTGGGGACAGGGGGCGTCTCGATCGGGGAGCTGTTTTTT. It yields the protein CASSLGTGGVSIGELFF.